This T cell receptor beta chain derives from a study of cytomegalovirus exposure and HLA in healthy donors. At the level of the study: Researchers found that about four fifths of over 350 genotyped donors fell within the Caucasian-associated ancestry cluster.

On this clone itself: No antigen is known for it.

The CDR3 is made up of 15 amino acids. Looked up from germline, CDR1 is SGHRS and CDR2 is YFSETQ. Trimming left V 2 bases short and J 2 bases short, with 11 bases between. General study points: The authors judged a highly shared variant cluster likely a sequencing artifact. Accurate predictions that matched the HLA-A and HLA-B alleles of most subjects were reportedly made from TCR beta sequences. CMV serostatus stood as the only immune exposure information on hand.

60 Vbeta and 13 Jbeta primers were used in PCR. Data came from immunoSEQ multiplex PCR; TCRdb stores just in-frame clones and leaves some out. This sample carries roughly 63,000 clones, roughly 70% of them seen once, and the ten largest clones take around a quarter. The material sequenced was PBMCs. This sequence originates from a man aged 45 to 65 in good health and CMV-seropositive. The J gene is TRBJ2-1, the V gene TRBV5-1; D remains ambiguous. CDR3 amino acids: CASSFSEATYNEQFF. CDR3 coding DNA: TGCGCCAGCAGCTTCTCAGAGGCGACCTACAATGAGCAGTTCTTC.